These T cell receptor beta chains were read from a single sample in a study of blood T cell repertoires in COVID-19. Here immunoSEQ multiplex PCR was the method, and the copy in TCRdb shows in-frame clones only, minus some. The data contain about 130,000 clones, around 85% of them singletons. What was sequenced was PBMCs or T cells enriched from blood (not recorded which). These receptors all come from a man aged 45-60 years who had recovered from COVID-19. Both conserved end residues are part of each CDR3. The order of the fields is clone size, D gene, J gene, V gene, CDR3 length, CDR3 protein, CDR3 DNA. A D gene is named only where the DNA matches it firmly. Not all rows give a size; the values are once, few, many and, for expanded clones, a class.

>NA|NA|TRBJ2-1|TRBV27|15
CASTHRDNSDNEQFF
TGTGCCAGCACTCACCGGGACAACTCTGACAATGAGCAGTTCTTC
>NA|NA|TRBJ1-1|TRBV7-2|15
CASSPGGGVFTEAFF
TGTGCCAGCAGCCCCGGTGGGGGGGTTTTCACTGAAGCTTTCTTT
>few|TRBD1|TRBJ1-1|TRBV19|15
CASSTRQGRGTEAFF
TGTGCCAGTAGTACCCGACAGGGGCGAGGAACTGAAGCTTTCTTT
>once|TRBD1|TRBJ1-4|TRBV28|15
CATLRQGLNNEKLFF
TGTGCCACCCTTCGACAGGGGTTGAATAATGAAAAACTGTTTTTT
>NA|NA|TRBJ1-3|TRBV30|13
CAIAGGNGNTIYF
TGTGCCATCGCGGGGGGCAACGGAAACACCATATATTTT
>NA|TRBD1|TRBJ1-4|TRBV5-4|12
CASSSTGTGLFF
TGTGCCAGCAGCTCAACCGGGACAGGGCTGTTTTTT
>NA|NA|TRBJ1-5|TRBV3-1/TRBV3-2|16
CASRRGWRRCNQPQHF
TGTGCCAGCAGACGAGGTTGGAGGAGATGCAATCAGCCCCAGCATTTT
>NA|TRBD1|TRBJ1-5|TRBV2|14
CASSITGAYQPQHF
TGTGCCAGCAGTATTACAGGGGCGTATCAGCCCCAGCATTTT
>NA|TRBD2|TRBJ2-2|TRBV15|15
CATSRGAGRAGELFF
TGTGCCACCAGCAGAGGGGCAGGGAGGGCCGGGGAGCTGTTTTTT
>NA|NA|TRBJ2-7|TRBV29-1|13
CSVEGDKDKGQYF
TGCAGCGTTGAGGGGGACAAGGACAAGGGGCAGTACTTC
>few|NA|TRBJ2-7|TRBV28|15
CASSSPGGISYEQYF
TGTGCCAGCAGTTCCCCCGGAGGGATCAGCTACGAGCAGTACTTC
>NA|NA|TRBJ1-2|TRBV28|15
CASSPGQPKNYGYTF
TGTGCCAGCAGTCCAGGACAGCCCAAGAACTATGGCTACACCTTC
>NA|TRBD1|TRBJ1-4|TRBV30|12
CAWNRGNEKLFF
TGTGCCTGGAACAGGGGCAATGAAAAACTGTTTTTT
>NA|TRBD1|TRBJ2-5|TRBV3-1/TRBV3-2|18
CASSRRPDRGHPMRTQYF
TGTGCCAGCAGCCGAAGACCCGACAGGGGGCACCCGATGCGGACCCAGTACTTC